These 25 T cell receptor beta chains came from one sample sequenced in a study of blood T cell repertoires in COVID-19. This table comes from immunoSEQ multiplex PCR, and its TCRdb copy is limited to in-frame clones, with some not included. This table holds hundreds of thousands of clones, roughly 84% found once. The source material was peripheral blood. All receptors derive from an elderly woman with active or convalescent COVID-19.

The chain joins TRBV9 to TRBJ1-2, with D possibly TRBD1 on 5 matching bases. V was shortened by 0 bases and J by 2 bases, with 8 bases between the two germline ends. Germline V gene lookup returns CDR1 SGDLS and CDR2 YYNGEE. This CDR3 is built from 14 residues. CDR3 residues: CASSVGGRNYGYTF. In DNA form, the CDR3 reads TGTGCCAGCAGCGTAGGGGGCAGGAACTATGGCTACACCTTC.

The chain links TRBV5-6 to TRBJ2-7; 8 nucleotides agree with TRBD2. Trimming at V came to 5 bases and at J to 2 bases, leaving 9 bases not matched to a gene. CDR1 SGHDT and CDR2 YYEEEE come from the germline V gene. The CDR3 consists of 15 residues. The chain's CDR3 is CASRPSGSATYEQYF. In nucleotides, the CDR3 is TGTGCCAGCAGACCCAGCGGGAGCGCAACCTACGAGCAGTACTTC.

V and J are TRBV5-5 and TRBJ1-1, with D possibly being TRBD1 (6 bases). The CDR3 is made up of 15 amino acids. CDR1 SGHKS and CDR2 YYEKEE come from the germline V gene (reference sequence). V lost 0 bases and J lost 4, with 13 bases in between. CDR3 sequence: CASSLVSGAVTEAFF. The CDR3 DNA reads TGTGCCAGCAGCTTGGTATCAGGGGCGGTCACTGAAGCTTTCTTT.

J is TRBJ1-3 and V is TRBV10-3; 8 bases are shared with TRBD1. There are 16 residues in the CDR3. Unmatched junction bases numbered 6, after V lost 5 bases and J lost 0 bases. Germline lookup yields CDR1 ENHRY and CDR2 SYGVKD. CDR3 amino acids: CAISRTGRDSGNTIYF. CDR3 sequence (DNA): TGTGCCATCAGTCGGACAGGGAGAGACTCTGGAAACACCATATATTTT.

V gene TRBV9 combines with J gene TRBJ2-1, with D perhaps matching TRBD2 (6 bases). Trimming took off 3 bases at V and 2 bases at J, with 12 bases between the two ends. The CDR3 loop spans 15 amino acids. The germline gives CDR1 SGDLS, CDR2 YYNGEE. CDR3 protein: CASSGNTGAYNEQFF. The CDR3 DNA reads TGTGCCAGCAGCGGGAACACGGGAGCCTACAATGAGCAGTTCTTC.

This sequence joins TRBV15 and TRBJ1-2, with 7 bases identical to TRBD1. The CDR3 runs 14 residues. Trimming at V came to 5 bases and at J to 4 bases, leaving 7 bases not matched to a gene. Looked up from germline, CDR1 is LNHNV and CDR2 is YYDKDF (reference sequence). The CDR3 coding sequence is TGTGCCACCAGCCCGATAGGACAGGCCTATGGCTACACCTTC. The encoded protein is CATSPIGQAYGYTF.

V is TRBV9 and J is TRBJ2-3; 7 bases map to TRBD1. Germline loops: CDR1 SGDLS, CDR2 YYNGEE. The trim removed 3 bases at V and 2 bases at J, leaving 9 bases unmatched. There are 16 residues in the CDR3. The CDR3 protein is CASSASQGSSTDTQYF. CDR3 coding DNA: TGTGCCAGCAGCGCTTCACAGGGGTCATCCACAGATACGCAGTATTTT.

The CDR3 sequence is CASSNGQNNQPQHF. In DNA form, the CDR3 reads TGTGCCAGCAGTAACGGACAGAACAATCAGCCCCAGCATTTT. The V and J genes are TRBV6-5 and TRBJ1-5, with a possible D match to TRBD1 (6 bases). V lost 5 bases, J lost 3 bases, and 11 bases lay in between. Germline loops: CDR1 MNHEY, CDR2 SVGAGI. The CDR3 is 14 amino acids.

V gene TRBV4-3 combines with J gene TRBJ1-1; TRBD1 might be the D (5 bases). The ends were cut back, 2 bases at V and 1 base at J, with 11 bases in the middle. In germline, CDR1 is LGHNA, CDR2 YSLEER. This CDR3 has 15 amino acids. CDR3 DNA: TGCGCCAGCAGCCAACTATCTACAGGGAACACTGAAGCTTTCTTT. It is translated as CASSQLSTGNTEAFF.

The CDR3 bases are TGTGCCAGCAGCCAACTGGTCGGACAGGGGACCTATGGCTACACCTTC. It yields the protein CASSQLVGQGTYGYTF. The genes are TRBV3-1 (or the pseudogene TRBV3-2) and TRBJ1-2, with 9 nucleotides matching TRBD1. J was trimmed by 4 bases and V by 2 bases; bases with no gene match: 8. From germline, CDR1 is LGHDT and CDR2 YNNKEL (reference sequence). This CDR3 contains 16 residues.

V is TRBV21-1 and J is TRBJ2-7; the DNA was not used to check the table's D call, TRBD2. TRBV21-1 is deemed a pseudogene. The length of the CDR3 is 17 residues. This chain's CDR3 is CASSKVGGGLPSYEQYF. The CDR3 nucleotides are TGTGCCAGCAGCAAAGTGGGCGGGGGCCTACCTTCCTACGAGCAGTACTTC.

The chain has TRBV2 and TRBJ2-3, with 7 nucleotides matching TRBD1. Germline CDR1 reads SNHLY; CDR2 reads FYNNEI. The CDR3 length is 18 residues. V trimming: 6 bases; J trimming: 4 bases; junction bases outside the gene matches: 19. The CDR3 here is CASRGARTGVVSSDTQYF. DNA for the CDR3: TGTGCCAGCAGAGGGGCCAGAACAGGGGTAGTTTCCTCAGATACGCAGTATTTT.

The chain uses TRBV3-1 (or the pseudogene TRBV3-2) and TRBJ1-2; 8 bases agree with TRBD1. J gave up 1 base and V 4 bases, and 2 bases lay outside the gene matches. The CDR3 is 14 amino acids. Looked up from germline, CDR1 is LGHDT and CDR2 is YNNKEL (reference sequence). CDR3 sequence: CASSRDRRNYGYTF. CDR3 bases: TGTGCCAGCAGCCGGGACAGGCGTAACTATGGCTACACCTTC.

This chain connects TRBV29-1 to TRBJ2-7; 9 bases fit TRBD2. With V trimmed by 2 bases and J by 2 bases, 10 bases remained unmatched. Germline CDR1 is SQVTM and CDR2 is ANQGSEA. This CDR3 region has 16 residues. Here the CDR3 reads CSVERRAGGITYEQYF. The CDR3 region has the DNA TGCAGCGTTGAACGCCGGGCGGGAGGGATTACCTACGAGCAGTACTTC.

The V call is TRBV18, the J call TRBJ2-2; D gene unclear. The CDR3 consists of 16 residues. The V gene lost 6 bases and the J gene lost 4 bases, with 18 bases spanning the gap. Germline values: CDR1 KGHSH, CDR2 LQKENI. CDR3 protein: CASSQTAGLGTGELFF. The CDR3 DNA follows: TGTGCCAGCTCTCAAACGGCAGGTTTGGGCACCGGGGAGCTGTTTTTT.

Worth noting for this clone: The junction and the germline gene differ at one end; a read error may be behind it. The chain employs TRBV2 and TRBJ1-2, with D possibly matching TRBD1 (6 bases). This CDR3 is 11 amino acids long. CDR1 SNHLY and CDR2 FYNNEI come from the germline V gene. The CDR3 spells CASSERGTGSF. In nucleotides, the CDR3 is TGTGCCAGCAGTGAAAGAGGAACAGGGTCCTTC.

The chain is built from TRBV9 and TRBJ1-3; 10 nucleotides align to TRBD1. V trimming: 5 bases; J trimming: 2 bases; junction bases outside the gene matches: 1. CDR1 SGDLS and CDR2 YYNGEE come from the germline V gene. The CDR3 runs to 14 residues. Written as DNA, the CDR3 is TGTGCCAGCAGTGGGACAGGGGCTGGAAACACCATATATTTT. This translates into CASSGTGAGNTIYF.

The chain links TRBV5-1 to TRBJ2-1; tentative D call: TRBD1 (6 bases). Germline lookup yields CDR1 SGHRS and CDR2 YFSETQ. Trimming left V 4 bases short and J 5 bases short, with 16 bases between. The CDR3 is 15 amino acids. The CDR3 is CASSTPGQLNNEQFF. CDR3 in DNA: TGCGCCAGCAGCACACCAGGACAGCTGAACAATGAGCAGTTCTTC.

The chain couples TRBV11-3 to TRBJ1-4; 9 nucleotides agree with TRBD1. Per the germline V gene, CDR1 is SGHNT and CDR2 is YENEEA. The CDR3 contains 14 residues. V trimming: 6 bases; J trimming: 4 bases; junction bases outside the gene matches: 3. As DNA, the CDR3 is TGTGCCAGCAGGGGACAGGGCCTTAATGAAAAACTGTTTTTT. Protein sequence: CASRGQGLNEKLFF.

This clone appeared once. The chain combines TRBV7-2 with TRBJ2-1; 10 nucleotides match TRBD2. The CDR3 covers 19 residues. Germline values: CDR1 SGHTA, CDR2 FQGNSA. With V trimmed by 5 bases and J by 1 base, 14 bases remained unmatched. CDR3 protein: CASSLQPTSGQASYNEQFF. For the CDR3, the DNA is TGTGCCAGCAGCCTACAACCGACTAGCGGGCAGGCTTCCTACAATGAGCAGTTCTTC.

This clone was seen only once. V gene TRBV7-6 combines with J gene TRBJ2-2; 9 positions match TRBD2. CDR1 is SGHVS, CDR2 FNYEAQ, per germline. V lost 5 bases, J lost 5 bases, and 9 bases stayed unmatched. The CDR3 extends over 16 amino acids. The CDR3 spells CASSSSGRAPTGELFF. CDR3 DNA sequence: TGTGCCAGCAGCAGTAGCGGGAGAGCCCCTACCGGGGAGCTGTTTTTT.

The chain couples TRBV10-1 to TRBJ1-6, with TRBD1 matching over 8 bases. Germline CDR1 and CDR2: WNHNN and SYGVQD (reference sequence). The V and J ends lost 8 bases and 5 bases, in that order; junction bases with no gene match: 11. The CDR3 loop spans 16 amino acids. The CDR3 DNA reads TGCGCCAGCTCCTTCCGGGACAGGCATGATAATTCACCCCTCCACTTT. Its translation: CASSFRDRHDNSPLHF.

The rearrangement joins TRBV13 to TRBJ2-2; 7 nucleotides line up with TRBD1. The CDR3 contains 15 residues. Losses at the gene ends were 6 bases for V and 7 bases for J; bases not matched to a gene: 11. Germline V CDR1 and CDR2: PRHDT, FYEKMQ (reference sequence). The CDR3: CASSFFDRAGGELFF. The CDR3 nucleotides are TGTGCCAGCAGTTTCTTTGACAGGGCTGGCGGGGAGCTGTTTTTT.

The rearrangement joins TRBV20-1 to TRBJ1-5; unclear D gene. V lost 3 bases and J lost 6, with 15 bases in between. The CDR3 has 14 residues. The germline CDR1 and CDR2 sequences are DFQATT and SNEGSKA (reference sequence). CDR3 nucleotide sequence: TGCAGTGCTAGTGCTGGTGGTCTAGGTCAGCCCCAGCATTTT. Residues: CSASAGGLGQPQHF.

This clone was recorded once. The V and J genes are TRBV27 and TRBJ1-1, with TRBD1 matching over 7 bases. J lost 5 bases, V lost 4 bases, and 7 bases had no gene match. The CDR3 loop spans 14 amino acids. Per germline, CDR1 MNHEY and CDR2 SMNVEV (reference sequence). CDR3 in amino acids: CASSYQGEETEAFF. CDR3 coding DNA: TGTGCCAGCAGTTACCAGGGGGAGGAAACTGAAGCTTTCTTT.